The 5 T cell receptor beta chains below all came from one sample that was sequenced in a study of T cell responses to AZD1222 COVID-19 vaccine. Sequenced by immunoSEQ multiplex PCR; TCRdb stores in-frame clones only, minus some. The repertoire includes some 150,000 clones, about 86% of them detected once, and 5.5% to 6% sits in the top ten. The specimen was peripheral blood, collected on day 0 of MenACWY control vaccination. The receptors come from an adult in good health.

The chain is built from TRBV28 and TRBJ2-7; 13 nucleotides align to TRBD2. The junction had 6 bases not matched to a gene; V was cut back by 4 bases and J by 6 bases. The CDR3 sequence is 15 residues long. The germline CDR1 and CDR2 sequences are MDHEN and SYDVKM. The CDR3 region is CASSSRTSGGLEQYV. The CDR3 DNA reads TGTGCCAGCAGTTCCCGGACTAGCGGGGGCCTCGAGCAGTACGTC.

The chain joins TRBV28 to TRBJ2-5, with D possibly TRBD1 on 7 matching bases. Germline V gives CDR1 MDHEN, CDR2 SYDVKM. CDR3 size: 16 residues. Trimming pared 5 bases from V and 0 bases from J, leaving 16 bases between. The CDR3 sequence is CASSTTQGRYQETQYF. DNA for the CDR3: TGTGCCAGCAGTACGACACAGGGGAGGTACCAAGAGACCCAGTACTTC.

The CDR3 nucleotides are TGTGCCAGTAGTGTGAGCGGACAGGGTGCGGAAGGATCGCGAGCTTTCTTT. Protein product: CASSVSGQGAEGSRAFF. The rearrangement joins TRBV19 to TRBJ1-1; TRBD1 matches at 8 bases. Trimming removed 5 bases from V and 10 bases from J; junction bases left unmatched: 21. CDR3 length equals 17 residues. Germline V CDR1 and CDR2: LNHDA, SQIVND (reference sequence).

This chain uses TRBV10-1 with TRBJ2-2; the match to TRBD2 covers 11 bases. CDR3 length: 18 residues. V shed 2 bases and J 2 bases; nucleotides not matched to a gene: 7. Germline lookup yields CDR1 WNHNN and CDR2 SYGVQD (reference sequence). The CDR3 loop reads CASSETSLAGVNTGELFF. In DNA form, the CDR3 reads TGCGCCAGCAGTGAGACCTCACTAGCGGGGGTCAACACCGGGGAGCTGTTTTTT.

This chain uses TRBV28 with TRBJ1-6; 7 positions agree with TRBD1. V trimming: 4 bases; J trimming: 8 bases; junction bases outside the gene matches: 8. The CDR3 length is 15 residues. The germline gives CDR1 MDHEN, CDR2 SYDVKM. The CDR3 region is CASSSGQVDHSPLHF. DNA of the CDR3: TGTGCCAGCAGTTCCGGACAGGTTGATCATTCACCCCTCCACTTT.